These 20 T cell receptor beta chains came from one sample sequenced in a study of OX40 agonist ivuxolimab in advanced cancers. Profiled with immunoSEQ multiplex PCR; TCRdb holds only in-frame clones, not every one. The table records some 54,000 clones, 86% of them present only once. The specimen was CD4+ or CD8+ T cells sorted from blood, collected in a trial of the OX40 agonist ivuxolimab. The receptors derive from an adult with an advanced solid tumor such as melanoma, head and neck, liver or kidney cancer.

The chain has TRBV9 and TRBJ2-2; D is uncertain. The CDR3 covers 14 residues. V gave up 0 bases and J gave up 0 bases, with 3 bases separating them. The germline CDR1 and CDR2 sequences are SGDLS and YYNGEE. CDR3 amino acids: CASSVVANTGELFF. CDR3 DNA: TGTGCCAGCAGCGTAGTTGCGAACACCGGGGAGCTGTTTTTT.

This clone was recorded only once. The chain combines TRBV19 with TRBJ1-2; 8 bases are shared with TRBD1. Germline V CDR1 and CDR2: LNHDA, SQIVND (reference sequence). J was trimmed by 6 bases and V by 7 bases; bases with no gene match: 7. The CDR3 has 13 residues. In nucleotides, the CDR3 is TGTGCCAGTATTCCGTCCAGGGGGCATGGCTACACCTTC. It yields the protein CASIPSRGHGYTF.

The rearrangement links TRBV6-1 to TRBJ2-1, with 9 positions matching TRBD2. Unmatched junction bases numbered 10, after V lost 7 bases and J lost 9 bases. Germline V CDR1 and CDR2: MNHNS, SASEGT. The CDR3 extends over 14 amino acids. In DNA form, the CDR3 reads TGTGCCAGCAAAAGGGGTAGCGGGGGAGGTGAGCAGTTCTTC. Amino acid sequence: CASKRGSGGGEQFF.

The chain combines TRBV29-1 with TRBJ1-1; maybe TRBD1 (6 bases). Trimming shortened V by 6 bases and J by 0 bases, and 8 bases separated the two germline ends. The V gene's germline CDR1 is SQVTM and CDR2 ANQGSEA. The CDR3 loop spans 12 amino acids. DNA for the CDR3: TGCAGCGTCAGACAGGTGAACACTGAAGCTTTCTTT. The encoded protein is CSVRQVNTEAFF.

The chain employs TRBV7-3 and TRBJ2-2, with D perhaps TRBD1 or TRBD2 (5 bases each). V was clipped by 5 bases and J by 6 bases, with 16 bases between them. Germline-derived CDR1 and CDR2 are SGHTA and FQGTGA. The CDR3 runs to 15 residues. Here the CDR3 reads CASSLQAGSSGELFF. CDR3 coding DNA: TGTGCCAGCAGCCTACAGGCAGGGAGTTCCGGGGAGCTGTTTTTT.

This clone was seen a handful of times. At the DNA level, this CDR3 is encoded by other sequences in the same sample as well. This chain connects TRBV7-9 to TRBJ2-1; possibly TRBD2 for D (7 bases). Germline V gives CDR1 SEHNR, CDR2 FQNEAQ (reference sequence). Deletions cut 1 base from V and 7 bases from J, with 14 bases between. The CDR3 extends over 15 amino acids. The CDR3 reads CASSLGVGGPNEQFF. For the CDR3, the DNA is TGTGCCAGCAGCTTAGGTGTGGGGGGGCCGAATGAGCAGTTCTTC.

The V and J genes are TRBV9 and TRBJ1-1; D unclear. Germline lookup yields CDR1 SGDLS and CDR2 YYNGEE. The CDR3 loop spans 14 amino acids. Trimming left V 0 bases short and J 5 bases short, with 11 bases between. The CDR3 sequence: CASSVVSGSTEAFF. The CDR3 DNA reads TGTGCCAGCAGCGTAGTCTCGGGGAGTACTGAAGCTTTCTTT.

V and J are TRBV6-5 and TRBJ1-2; D is uncertain. The CDR3 has 14 amino acids. Germline V CDR1 and CDR2: MNHEY, SVGAGI. V was pared by 9 bases and J by 6 bases, with 20 bases between. The CDR3 region has the DNA TGTGCCAGTTGGCCCGGCCGATTAGCGGATGGCTACACCTTC. Translating it yields CASWPGRLADGYTF.

The CDR3 bases are TGTGCCAGCAGCCCGGGACTCAAGAACACCGGGGAGCTGTTTTTT. Translated: CASSPGLKNTGELFF. This chain links TRBV5-4 with TRBJ2-2; a weak D match, TRBD2 (6 bases). Germline V CDR1 and CDR2: SGHNT, YYREEE (reference sequence). V gave up 4 bases and J gave up 1 base, with 11 bases separating them. The CDR3 contains 15 residues. Combining the CDR3 with reference TRBV5-4 and TRBJ2-2 gives the whole variable domain ETGVTQSPTHLIKTRGQQVTLRCSSQSGHNTVSWYQQALGQGPQFIFQYYREEENGRGNFPPRFSGLQFPNYSSELNVNALELDDSALYLCASSPGLKNTGELFFGEGSRLTVL.

This clone was observed a few times. The V call is TRBV6-4, the J call TRBJ1-6; D is ambiguous. V lost 6 bases to trimming and J lost 5 bases, with 11 bases between them. The CDR3 is made up of 14 amino acids. Germline-derived CDR1 and CDR2 are MRHNA and SNTAGT. DNA of the CDR3: TGTGCCAGCAGCCCAGAGGTTCATAATTCACCCCTCCACTTT. Residues: CASSPEVHNSPLHF.

The V gene is TRBV18, the J gene TRBJ1-1; D is possibly TRBD1 (6 bases). The V gene lost 3 bases and the J gene lost 3 bases, with 14 bases spanning the gap. Looked up from germline, CDR1 is KGHSH and CDR2 is LQKENI. The CDR3 runs 15 residues. The CDR3 protein is CASSPLPYRDTEAFF. The CDR3 region has the DNA TGTGCCAGCTCACCCTTACCCTACAGGGACACTGAAGCTTTCTTT.

The chain is built from TRBV10-3 and TRBJ2-3; 9 positions match TRBD2. Per germline, CDR1 ENHRY and CDR2 SYGVKD. Trimming took 0 bases from V and 2 from J; bases not matched to a gene: 3. The CDR3 covers 16 residues. CDR3 loop: CAISESLAGATDTQYF. The DNA of the CDR3 is TGTGCCATCAGTGAGTCGTTAGCGGGGGCCACAGATACGCAGTATTTT.

About this clone itself: At one of its ends the junction is not consistent with the germline gene, which may arise from a read error. The chain is built from TRBV30 and TRBJ1-1; a possible D gene is TRBD1 (5 bases). Per germline, CDR1 GTSNPN and CDR2 SVGIG (reference sequence). The CDR3 contains 15 residues. The CDR3 DNA is TGTGTCTGGAGTAATCCGGCAGGGATGAACACTGAAGCTTTCTTT. It codes for CVWSNPAGMNTEAFF.

The chain joins TRBV2 to TRBJ1-3; D remains ambiguous. This CDR3 has 15 residues. The germline V and J ends were trimmed by 1 base and 2 bases, with 9 bases remaining between them. In germline, CDR1 is SNHLY, CDR2 FYNNEI. The CDR3 protein is CASSEVGVAGNTIYF. The DNA for the CDR3 is TGTGCCAGCAGTGAAGTTGGGGTGGCTGGAAACACCATATATTTT.

V gene TRBV6-6 combines with J gene TRBJ1-5; D is unclear. This CDR3 region has 14 residues. V was clipped by 2 bases and J by 6 bases, with 11 bases between them. CDR1 is MNHNY and CDR2 is SVGAGI in the germline V gene (reference sequence). CDR3 nucleotide sequence: TGTGCCAGCAGTTACGAGGGAAGCGGTCAGCCCCAGCATTTT. This codes for CASSYEGSGQPQHF.

This clone was found a few times. V gene TRBV19 combines with J gene TRBJ1-2; D might be TRBD1 (6 bases). This CDR3 has 15 residues. Deletions cut 2 bases from V and 8 bases from J, with 18 bases between. Germline V gives CDR1 LNHDA, CDR2 SQIVND (reference sequence). The CDR3: CASSISWYEGGGYTF. The CDR3 region has the DNA TGTGCCAGTAGTATAAGCTGGTATGAGGGGGGCGGCTACACCTTC. The full variable domain, completed using reference TRBV19 and TRBJ1-2, is DGGITQSPKYLFRKEGQNVTLSCEQNLNHDAMYWYRQDPGQGLRLIYYSQIVNDFQKGDIAEGYSVSREKKESFPLTVTSAQKNPTAFYLCASSISWYEGGGYTFGSGTRLTVV.

The CDR3 sequence is CAWSAGTGEQPQHF. CDR3 coding DNA: TGTGCCTGGAGTGCCGGGACAGGGGAACAGCCCCAGCATTTT. This rearrangement joins TRBV30 to TRBJ1-5, with 10 bases that match TRBD1. The V and J ends lost 1 base and 7 bases, in that order; junction bases with no gene match: 4. Per germline, CDR1 GTSNPN and CDR2 SVGIG (reference sequence). This CDR3 has 14 amino acids.

The genes are TRBV6-5 and TRBJ2-2; D might be TRBD2 (5 bases). The CDR3 runs 13 residues. Per germline, CDR1 MNHEY and CDR2 SVGAGI. Trimming stripped 8 bases from V and 1 base from J, with 8 bases between. The CDR3 region is CASGGWNTGELFF. CDR3 nucleotide sequence: TGTGCCAGCGGCGGGTGGAACACCGGGGAGCTGTTTTTT.

The chain couples TRBV9 to TRBJ1-1; a possible D gene is TRBD1 (6 bases). This CDR3 has 15 amino acids. Germline values: CDR1 SGDLS, CDR2 YYNGEE. The V gene lost 3 bases and the J gene lost 2 bases, with 14 bases spanning the gap. In nucleotides, the CDR3 is TGTGCCAGCAGCGGACCCGGACAGTTAAACACTGAAGCTTTCTTT. It translates to CASSGPGQLNTEAFF.

The chain links TRBV7-9 to TRBJ2-2; TRBD2 matches 8 bases. The germline V gene encodes CDR1 SEHNR and CDR2 FQNEAQ (reference sequence). The CDR3 spans 15 residues. J lost 3 bases, V lost 6 bases, and 6 bases had no gene match. The CDR3 spells CASRYGGADTGELFF. CDR3 DNA sequence: TGTGCCAGCAGATACGGGGGGGCCGACACCGGGGAGCTGTTTTTT.